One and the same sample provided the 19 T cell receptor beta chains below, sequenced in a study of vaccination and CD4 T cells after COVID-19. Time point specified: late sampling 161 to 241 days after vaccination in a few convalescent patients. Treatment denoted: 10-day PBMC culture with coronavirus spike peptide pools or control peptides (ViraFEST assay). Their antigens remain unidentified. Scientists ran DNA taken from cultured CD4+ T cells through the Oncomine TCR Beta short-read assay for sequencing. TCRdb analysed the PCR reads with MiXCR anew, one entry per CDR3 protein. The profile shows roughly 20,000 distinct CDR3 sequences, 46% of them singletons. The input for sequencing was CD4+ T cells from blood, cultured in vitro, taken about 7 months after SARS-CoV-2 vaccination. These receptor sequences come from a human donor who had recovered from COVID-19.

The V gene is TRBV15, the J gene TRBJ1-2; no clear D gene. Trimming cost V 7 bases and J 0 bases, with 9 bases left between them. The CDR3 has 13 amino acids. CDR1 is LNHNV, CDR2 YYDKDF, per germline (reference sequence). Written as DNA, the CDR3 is TGTGCCACCAAGCGACCTACTAACTATGGCTACACCTTC. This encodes CATKRPTNYGYTF.

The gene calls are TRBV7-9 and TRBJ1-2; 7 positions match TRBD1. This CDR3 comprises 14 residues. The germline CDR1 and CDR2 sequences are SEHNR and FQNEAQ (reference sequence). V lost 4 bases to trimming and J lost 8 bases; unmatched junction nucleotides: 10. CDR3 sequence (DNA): TGTGCCAGCAGCTATAAACAGGGGACCCGCGGCTACACCTTC. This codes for CASSYKQGTRGYTF. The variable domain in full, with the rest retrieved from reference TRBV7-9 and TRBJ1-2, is DTGVSQNPRHKITKRGQNVTFRCDPISEHNRLYWYRQTLGQGPEFLTYFQNEAQLEKSRLLSDRFSAERPKGSFSTLEIQRTEQGDSAMYLCASSYKQGTRGYTFGSGTRLTVV.

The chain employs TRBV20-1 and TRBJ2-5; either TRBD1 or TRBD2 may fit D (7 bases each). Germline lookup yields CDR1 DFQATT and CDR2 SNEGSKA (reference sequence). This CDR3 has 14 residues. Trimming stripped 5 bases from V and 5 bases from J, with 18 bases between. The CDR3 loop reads CSAQAGGGWETQYF. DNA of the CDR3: TGCAGTGCTCAGGCAGGGGGGGGATGGGAGACCCAGTACTTC.

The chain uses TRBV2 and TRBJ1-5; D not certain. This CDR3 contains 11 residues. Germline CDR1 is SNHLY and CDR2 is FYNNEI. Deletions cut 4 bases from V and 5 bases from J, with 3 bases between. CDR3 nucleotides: TGTGCCAGCAGTGTTGATCAGCCCCAGCATTTT. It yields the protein CASSVDQPQHF.

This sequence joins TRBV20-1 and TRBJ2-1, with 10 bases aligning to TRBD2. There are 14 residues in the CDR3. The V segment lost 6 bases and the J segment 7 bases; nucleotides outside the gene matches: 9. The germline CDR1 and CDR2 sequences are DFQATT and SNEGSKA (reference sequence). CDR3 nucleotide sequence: TGCAGTGCATACGGACTAGCGGTCCAAAATGAGCAGTTCTTC. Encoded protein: CSAYGLAVQNEQFF.

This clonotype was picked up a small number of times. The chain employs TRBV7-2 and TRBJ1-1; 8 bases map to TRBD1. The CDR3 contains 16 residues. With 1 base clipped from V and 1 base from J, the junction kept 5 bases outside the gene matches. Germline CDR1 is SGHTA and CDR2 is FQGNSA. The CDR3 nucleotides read TGTGCCAGCAGCTTAGTAGGGACAGGTTCGAACACTGAAGCTTTCTTT. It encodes CASSLVGTGSNTEAFF. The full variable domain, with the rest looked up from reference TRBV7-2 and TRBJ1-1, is GAGVSQSPSNKVTEKGKDVELRCDPISGHTALYWYRQSLGQGLEFLIYFQGNSAPDKSGLPSDRFSAERTGGSVSTLTIQRTQQEDSAVYLCASSLVGTGSNTEAFFGQGTRLTVV.

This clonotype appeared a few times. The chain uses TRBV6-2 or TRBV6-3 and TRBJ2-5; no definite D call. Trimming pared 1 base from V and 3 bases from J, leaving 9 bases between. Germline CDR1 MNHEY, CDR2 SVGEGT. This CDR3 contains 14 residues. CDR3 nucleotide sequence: TGTGCCAGCAGTTACTTAAACATAGAAGAGACCCAGTACTTC. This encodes CASSYLNIEETQYF.

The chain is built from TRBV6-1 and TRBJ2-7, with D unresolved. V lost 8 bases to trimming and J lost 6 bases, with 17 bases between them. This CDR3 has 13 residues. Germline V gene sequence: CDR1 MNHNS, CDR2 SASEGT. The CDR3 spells CASGEDAFGEQYF. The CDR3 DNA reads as TGTGCCAGCGGCGAGGACGCGTTTGGCGAGCAGTACTTC.

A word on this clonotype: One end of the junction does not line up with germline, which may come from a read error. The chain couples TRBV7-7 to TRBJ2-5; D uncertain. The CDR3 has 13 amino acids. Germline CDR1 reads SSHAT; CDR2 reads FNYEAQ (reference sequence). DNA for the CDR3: TGTGCTAGCAGCTTAAGCACCGGGGAGACCCAGTACTTC. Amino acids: CASSLSTGETQYF.

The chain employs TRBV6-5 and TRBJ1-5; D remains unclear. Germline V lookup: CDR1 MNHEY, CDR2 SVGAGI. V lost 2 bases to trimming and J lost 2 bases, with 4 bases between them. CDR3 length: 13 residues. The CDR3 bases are TGTGCCAGCAGTTACGGTGGCAATCAGCCCCAGCATTTT. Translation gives CASSYGGNQPQHF.

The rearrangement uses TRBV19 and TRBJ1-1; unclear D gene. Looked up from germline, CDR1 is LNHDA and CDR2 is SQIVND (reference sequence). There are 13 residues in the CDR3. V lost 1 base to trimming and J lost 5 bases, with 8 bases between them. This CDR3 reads CASSIGRRTEAFF. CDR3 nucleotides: TGTGCCAGTAGTATAGGACGGAGGACTGAAGCTTTCTTT.

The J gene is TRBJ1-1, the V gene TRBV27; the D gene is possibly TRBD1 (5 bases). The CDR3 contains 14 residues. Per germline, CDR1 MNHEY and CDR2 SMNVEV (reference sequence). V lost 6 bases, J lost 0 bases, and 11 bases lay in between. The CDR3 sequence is CASSLLGVNTEAFF. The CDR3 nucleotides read TGTGCCAGCAGCCTCCTGGGGGTGAACACTGAAGCTTTCTTT.

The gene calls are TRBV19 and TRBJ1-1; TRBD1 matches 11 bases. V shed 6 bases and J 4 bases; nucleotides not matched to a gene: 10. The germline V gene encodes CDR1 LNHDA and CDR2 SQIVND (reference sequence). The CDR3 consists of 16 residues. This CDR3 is CASRGDRGGGVTEAFF. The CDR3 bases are TGTGCCAGTAGAGGGGACAGGGGGGGAGGCGTCACTGAAGCTTTCTTT.

The CDR3 spells CATSDSWISEQFF. CDR3 nucleotides: TGTGCCACCAGTGATTCATGGATCTCTGAGCAGTTCTTC. The gene calls are TRBV24-1 and TRBJ2-1; D unclear. The CDR3 extends over 13 amino acids. The V and J ends lost 2 bases and 9 bases respectively, with 10 bases between them. Germline V lookup: CDR1 KGHDR, CDR2 SFDVKD.

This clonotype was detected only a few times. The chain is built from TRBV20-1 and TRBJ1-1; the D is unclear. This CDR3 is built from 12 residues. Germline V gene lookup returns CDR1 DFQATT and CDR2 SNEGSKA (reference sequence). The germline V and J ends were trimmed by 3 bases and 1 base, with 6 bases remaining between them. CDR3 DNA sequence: TGCAGTGCTAGTGTGGGGAACACTGAAGCTTTCTTT. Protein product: CSASVGNTEAFF.

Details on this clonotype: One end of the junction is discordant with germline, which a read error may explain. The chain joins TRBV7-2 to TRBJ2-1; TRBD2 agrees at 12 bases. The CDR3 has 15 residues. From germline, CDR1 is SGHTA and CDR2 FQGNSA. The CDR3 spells CAGSGLAGSYNEQFF. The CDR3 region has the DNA TGTGCCGGCAGCGGACTAGCGGGGAGCTACAATGAGCAGTTCTTC.

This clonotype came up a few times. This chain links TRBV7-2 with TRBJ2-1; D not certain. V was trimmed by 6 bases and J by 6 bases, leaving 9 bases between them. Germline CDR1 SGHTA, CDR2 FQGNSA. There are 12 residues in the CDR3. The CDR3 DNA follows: TGTGCCAGCAGAAACGGGTTCAATGAGCAGTTCTTC. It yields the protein CASRNGFNEQFF.

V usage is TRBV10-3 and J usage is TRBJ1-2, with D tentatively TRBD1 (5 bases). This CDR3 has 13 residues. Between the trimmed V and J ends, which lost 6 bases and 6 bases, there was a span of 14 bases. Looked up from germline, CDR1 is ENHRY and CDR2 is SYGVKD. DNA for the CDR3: TGTGCCATCAGCCTCCGGGACGAGGATGGCTACACCTTC. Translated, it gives CAISLRDEDGYTF.

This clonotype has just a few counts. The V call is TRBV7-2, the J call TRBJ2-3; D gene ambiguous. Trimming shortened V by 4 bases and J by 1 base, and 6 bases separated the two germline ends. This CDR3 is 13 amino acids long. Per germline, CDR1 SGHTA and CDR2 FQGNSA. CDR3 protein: CASSWGGTDTQYF. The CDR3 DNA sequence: TGTGCCAGCAGCTGGGGTGGCACAGATACGCAGTATTTT.